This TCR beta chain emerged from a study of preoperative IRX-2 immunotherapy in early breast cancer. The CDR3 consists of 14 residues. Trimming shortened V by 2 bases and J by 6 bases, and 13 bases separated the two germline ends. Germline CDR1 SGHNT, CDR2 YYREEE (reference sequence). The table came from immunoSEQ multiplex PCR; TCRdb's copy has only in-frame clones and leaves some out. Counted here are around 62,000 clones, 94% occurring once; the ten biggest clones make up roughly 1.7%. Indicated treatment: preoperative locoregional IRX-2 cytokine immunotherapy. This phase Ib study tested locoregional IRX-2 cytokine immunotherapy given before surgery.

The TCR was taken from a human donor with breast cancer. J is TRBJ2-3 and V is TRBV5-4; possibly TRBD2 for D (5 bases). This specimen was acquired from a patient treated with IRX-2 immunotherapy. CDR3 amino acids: CASSFFGGGDTQYF. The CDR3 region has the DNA TGTGCCAGCAGCTTTTTCGGAGGTGGGGATACGCAGTATTTT.